The sequence of this T cell receptor beta chain was determined in a study of T cells in Graves' hyperthyroidism and ophthalmopathy. Points from the study as a whole: In the blood, most expanded thyroid clonotypes above 0.001 appeared as well.

This clonotype was recorded at least ten times. What it binds is unknown. Amplified TCR beta CDR3 regions derived from RNA transcripts. The TCR CDR3 first-round RT-PCR relied on the HTBI primer set. TCRdb reanalysed the multiplex PCR reads using MiXCR and keeps one entry per CDR3 protein. The sample carries approximately 400,000 distinct CDR3 sequences, about 14% recorded once. Germline V gene sequence: CDR1 SNHLY, CDR2 FYNNEI. V lost 6 bases, J lost 4 bases, and 11 bases stayed unmatched. CDR3 length: 15 residues. Sequenced sample: blood. The genes are TRBV2 and TRBJ2-5; 7 bases are a match to TRBD1. The sequence was collected from a woman in her twenties or thirties with Graves' ophthalmopathy. The CDR3, as DNA: TGTGCCAGCAGGGGGATAGGGGGCAGAAGAGAGACCCAGTACTTC. It translates to CASRGIGGRRETQYF.